The following is a TCR beta chain sequence with its context. The V end was cut by 3 bases, the J end by 1 base, with 12 bases between. Germline V gene data show CDR1 as KGHSH and CDR2 as LQKENI. The CDR3 is 15 amino acids. Here immunoSEQ multiplex PCR was the method, and the copy in TCRdb shows in-frame clones only, minus some. The sample carries 130,000 or so clones, around 97% recorded once. The data derive from a study of T cell changes during pregnancy in multiple sclerosis. The clonotype was recovered from a female donor with multiple sclerosis, enrolled in a pregnancy study. This chain links TRBV18 with TRBJ1-2; no reliable D call. The source material was peripheral blood, sampled after pregnancy. CDR3 sequence: CASSPKVGSNYGYTF. CDR3 coding DNA: TGTGCCAGCTCACCGAAAGTGGGGAGTAACTATGGCTACACCTTC.